Below, 19 T cell receptor beta chains from the same sample are listed, as sequenced in a study of blood T cells in healthy people across ages. Through a sample-barcoded 5' primer and a J-beta primer mix, a second PCR was run for roughly 6 to 11 cycles. TCRdb fed the 5' RACE reads into MiXCR, producing one record per CDR3 protein. Of about 620,000 distinct CDR3 sequences listed, 20% to 25% are singletons. The sample consisted of blood. These receptor sequences come from a man aged 65 to 79 in good health.

The chain uses TRBV2 and TRBJ2-1; 7 bases align to TRBD2. The CDR3 is made up of 14 amino acids. Germline V gives CDR1 SNHLY, CDR2 FYNNEI. Trimming took 1 base from V and 7 from J; bases not matched to a gene: 4. In DNA, the CDR3 is TGTGCCAGCAGTGAAGGGACTAGGTGGAATGAGCAGTTCTTC. Translated: CASSEGTRWNEQFF. Complete variable domain (other parts from reference TRBV2 and TRBJ2-1): EPEVTQTPSHQVTQMGQEVILRCVPISNHLYFYWYRQILGQKVEFLVSFYNNEISEKSEIFDDQFSVERPDGSNFTLKIRSTKLEDSAMYFCASSEGTRWNEQFFGPGTRLTVL.

The rearrangement uses TRBV20-1 and TRBJ2-3; 9 nucleotides line up with TRBD2. Germline lookup yields CDR1 DFQATT and CDR2 SNEGSKA (reference sequence). V dropped 3 bases and J dropped 1; count of bases not matched to a gene: 5. The length of the CDR3 is 15 residues. The DNA of the CDR3 is TGCAGTGCTAGTGCCAGCGGGAGGCGCACAGATACGCAGTATTTT. It is translated as CSASASGRRTDTQYF.

The chain couples TRBV5-1 to TRBJ2-3; D may be TRBD2 (6 bases). The V gene lost 3 bases and the J gene lost 7 bases, with 18 bases spanning the gap. The CDR3 contains 15 residues. Looked up from germline, CDR1 is SGHRS and CDR2 is YFSETQ. CDR3 residues: CASSSSGLFGYTQYF. The CDR3 DNA reads as TGCGCCAGCAGCTCCTCGGGACTGTTCGGGTATACGCAGTATTTT. The full variable domain, its missing parts supplied by reference TRBV5-1 and TRBJ2-3, is KAGVTQTPRYLIKTRGQQVTLSCSPISGHRSVSWYQQTPGQGLQFLFEYFSETQRNKGNFPGRFSGRQFSNSRSEMNVSTLELGDSALYLCASSSSGLFGYTQYFGPGTRLTVL.

The rearrangement joins TRBV9 to TRBJ2-7, with TRBD1 matching 10 bases. Germline CDR1 and CDR2: SGDLS and YYNGEE. V dropped 1 base and J dropped 5; count of bases not matched to a gene: 6. CDR3 size: 15 residues. CDR3 protein: CASSVMGQGKDEQYF. DNA for the CDR3: TGTGCCAGCAGCGTAATGGGACAGGGGAAGGACGAGCAGTACTTC. Drawing the rest from reference TRBV9 and TRBJ2-7, the complete variable domain is DSGVTQTPKHLITATGQRVTLRCSPRSGDLSVYWYQQSLDQGLQFLIQYYNGEERAKGNILERFSAQQFPDLHSELNLSSLELGDSALYFCASSVMGQGKDEQYFGPGTRLTVT.

At least ten counts were recorded for this clonotype. The gene calls are TRBV27 and TRBJ2-7, with 7 nucleotides matching TRBD2. Germline assignment: CDR1 MNHEY and CDR2 SMNVEV (reference sequence). The ends lost 2 bases at V and 2 bases at J; junction bases unmatched: 0. The CDR3 contains 13 residues. CDR3 protein: CASSLGRAYEQYF. CDR3 coding DNA: TGTGCCAGCAGTTTAGGGAGGGCCTACGAGCAGTACTTC.

This clonotype was picked up a small number of times. The CDR3 sequence is CASSGGVVNEQYF. The CDR3 coding sequence is TGTGCCAGCAGCGGGGGTGTGGTGAACGAGCAGTACTTC. The V and J genes are TRBV9 and TRBJ2-5; D gene unclear. Gene TRBJ2-7 matches the end of the DNA better, so the J call may be wrong. Germline lookup yields CDR1 SGDLS and CDR2 YYNGEE. The CDR3 is 13 residues long.

This clonotype was counted a few times. The chain combines TRBV7-9 with TRBJ2-1, with 7 bases aligning to TRBD2. With V trimmed by 6 bases and J by 2 bases, 10 bases remained unmatched. CDR3 length equals 16 residues. Germline V CDR1 and CDR2: SEHNR, FQNEAQ (reference sequence). The CDR3 sequence: CASRGREGVTYNEQFF. The CDR3, as DNA: TGTGCCAGCAGGGGAAGGGAGGGAGTAACCTACAATGAGCAGTTCTTC.

The chain uses TRBV3-1 and TRBJ2-1, with 7 bases aligning to TRBD2. Trimming cost V 4 bases and J 5 bases; bases outside gene matches: 14. CDR1 is LGHDT and CDR2 is YNNKEL in the germline V gene (reference sequence). CDR3 length equals 17 residues. CDR3 DNA sequence: TGTGCCAGCAGCCGAACGTTAGGGCTAGCGGACCACAATGAGCAGTTCTTC. Translation gives CASSRTLGLADHNEQFF.

There are a few counts of this clonotype. V usage is TRBV6-5 and J usage is TRBJ2-4; D not resolved. The V end lost 0 bases, the J end lost 1 base, and 10 bases lay between the germline ends. The CDR3 covers 16 residues. CDR1 is MNHEY, CDR2 SVGAGI, per germline. The CDR3 here is CASSYSLLGAKNIQYF. CDR3 DNA sequence: TGTGCCAGCAGTTACTCGCTTTTGGGGGCCAAAAACATTCAGTACTTC.

This clonotype has a handful of counts. V and J are TRBV11-2 and TRBJ2-3; D might be TRBD2 (6 bases). Per germline, CDR1 SGHAT and CDR2 FQNNGV. The CDR3 loop spans 16 amino acids. Trimming shortened V by 5 bases and J by 0 bases, and 15 bases separated the two germline ends. The CDR3 DNA follows: TGTGCCAGCAGCACCACATCGGGACTTAGCACAGATACGCAGTATTTT. It specifies CASSTTSGLSTDTQYF.

This clonotype turned up a few times. The chain couples TRBV11-2 to TRBJ1-5; D is ambiguous. From germline, CDR1 is SGHAT and CDR2 FQNNGV. CDR3 length: 12 amino acids. Trimming left V 4 bases short and J 4 bases short, with 5 bases between. CDR3 bases: TGTGCCAGCAGCTACCTAAATCAGCCCCAGCATTTT. This translates into CASSYLNQPQHF.

This clonotype was counted ten times or more. This chain uses TRBV20-1 with TRBJ1-1; D remains ambiguous. The CDR3 consists of 12 residues. Trimming left V 6 bases short and J 1 base short, with 9 bases between. Germline V gene sequence: CDR1 DFQATT, CDR2 SNEGSKA (reference sequence). CDR3 in amino acids: CSARAGNTEAFF. The CDR3 DNA reads as TGCAGTGCAAGGGCGGGGAACACTGAAGCTTTCTTT.

V is TRBV7-2 and J is TRBJ2-5; D gene ambiguous. Deletions cut 4 bases from V and 2 bases from J, with 14 bases between. The CDR3 sequence is 15 residues long. Germline V gene lookup returns CDR1 SGHTA and CDR2 FQGNSA. This CDR3 reads CASSSRVGNQETQYF. CDR3 coding DNA: TGTGCCAGCAGCTCCCGCGTAGGGAATCAAGAGACCCAGTACTTC.

There are a few counts of this clonotype. The V call is TRBV28, the J call TRBJ2-3; the D is unclear. The CDR3 covers 16 residues. Germline lookup yields CDR1 MDHEN and CDR2 SYDVKM. V was cut by 4 bases and J by 1 base, with 15 bases left in between. DNA for the CDR3: TGTGCCAGCAGTTCCAGTACCGCAAAAGGCACAGATACGCAGTATTTT. This sequence encodes CASSSSTAKGTDTQYF.

CDR3 amino acids: CSVDLDGGYTF. In DNA form, the CDR3 reads TGCAGCGTTGACCTAGATGGGGGCTACACCTTC. V usage is TRBV29-1 and J usage is TRBJ1-2; no clear D. The CDR3 runs 11 residues. Trimming removed 3 bases at V and 8 bases at J, with 10 bases between. The germline V gene encodes CDR1 SQVTM and CDR2 ANQGSEA.

A few counts support this clonotype. The chain combines TRBV7-2 with TRBJ1-1; 8 nucleotides match TRBD1. From germline, CDR1 is SGHTA and CDR2 FQGNSA. V dropped 2 bases and J dropped 1; count of bases not matched to a gene: 3. The CDR3 length is 15 residues. CDR3 loop: CASSLIGQGNTEAFF. The DNA for the CDR3 is TGTGCCAGCAGCTTAATTGGACAGGGGAACACTGAAGCTTTCTTT.

The CDR3 region is CASSLRINRDTSNTEAFF. The CDR3 region has the DNA TGTGCCAGCAGCTTACGAATAAACCGGGACACATCAAACACTGAAGCTTTCTTT. The chain couples TRBV7-2 to TRBJ1-1, with D tentatively TRBD1 (6 bases). Looked up from germline, CDR1 is SGHTA and CDR2 is FQGNSA. The CDR3 runs to 18 residues. V gave up 2 bases and J gave up 2 bases, with 21 bases separating them.

This chain links TRBV12-3 or TRBV12-4 with TRBJ2-3, with D possibly called TRBD1 or TRBD2 (6 bases each). This CDR3 has 15 residues. V was trimmed by 5 bases and J by 4 bases, leaving 16 bases between them. The CDR3 nucleotides read TGTGCCAGCAGTCGGGACAATCCTAGCGCAGATACGCAGTATTTT. This codes for CASSRDNPSADTQYF.

Many counts were recorded for this clonotype. This chain joins TRBV14 and TRBJ2-3; 8 bases align to TRBD1. The CDR3 consists of 13 residues. In germline, CDR1 is SGHDN, CDR2 FVKESK. The trim removed 3 bases at V and 6 bases at J, leaving 2 bases unmatched. CDR3 region: CASSQRQGDTQYF. CDR3 coding DNA: TGTGCCAGCAGCCAGCGACAGGGGGATACGCAGTATTTT.